A single sample is the source of the 30 T cell receptor beta chains below, sequenced in a study of graft-versus-host responses after intestinal transplantation. The antigens of these receptors remain unknown. Assay: immunoSEQ multiplex PCR; the TCRdb copy retains only in-frame clones and omits some. Here the sample spans 100,000 or so clones, more than 85% being singletons. Material: unstimulated CD4+ T cells sorted from spleen or lymph node cells, obtained before intestinal transplant. Receptors were obtained from a human donor who received an intestinal transplant.

The rearrangement links TRBV4-1 to TRBJ1-2; D perhaps matches TRBD1 (5 bases). The CDR3 runs 18 residues. V shed 0 bases and J shed 11 bases, with 28 bases lying between them. CDR1 MGHRA and CDR2 YSYEKL come from the germline V gene. The CDR3 spells CASSQEREGTPGTEWYTF. The CDR3 nucleotides are TGCGCCAGCAGCCAAGAAAGGGAGGGGACGCCCGGGACTGAGTGGTACACCTTC.

The rearrangement links TRBV4-2 to TRBJ2-1, with a weak D call TRBD1 (5 bases). This CDR3 spans 15 amino acids. Trimming took off 0 bases at V and 3 bases at J, with 9 bases between the two ends. Per germline, CDR1 LGHNA and CDR2 YNFKEQ. In DNA form, the CDR3 reads TGTGCCAGCAGCCAAGATGGTACAGGCTACAATGAGCAGTTCTTC. This codes for CASSQDGTGYNEQFF.

The chain has TRBV10-3 and TRBJ2-5; TRBD1 is a possible D gene (6 bases). The CDR3 has 12 residues. Germline CDR1 is ENHRY and CDR2 is SYGVKD. The V end was cut by 8 bases, the J end by 2 bases, with 9 bases between. CDR3 protein: CAISQGQETQYF. CDR3 in DNA: TGTGCCATCTCCCAGGGGCAAGAGACCCAGTACTTC.

This chain links TRBV11-2 with TRBJ2-5, with 11 bases that match TRBD2. The CDR3 is 15 residues long. J lost 5 bases, V lost 4 bases, and 6 bases had no gene match. The V gene's germline CDR1 is SGHAT and CDR2 FQNNGV. CDR3 residues: CASSSNSGGAETQYF. As DNA, the CDR3 is TGTGCCAGCAGCTCCAATAGCGGGGGGGCCGAGACCCAGTACTTC.

V gene TRBV30 combines with J gene TRBJ2-7, with 7 bases aligning to TRBD2. The V gene's germline CDR1 is GTSNPN and CDR2 SVGIG (reference sequence). J gave up 4 bases and V 2 bases, and 8 bases lay outside the gene matches. The CDR3 is made up of 14 amino acids. For the CDR3, the DNA is TGTGCCTGGAGTTCCCCCGGGGAGGGGTACGAGCAGTACTTC. Its protein product is CAWSSPGEGYEQYF.

The gene calls are TRBV28 and TRBJ2-2, with 8 bases lining up with TRBD2. V lost 8 bases, J lost 1 base, and 6 bases stayed unmatched. The CDR3 is 15 amino acids. Germline CDR1 reads MDHEN; CDR2 reads SYDVKM. Here the CDR3 reads CASFSGGRNTGELFF. The CDR3 region has the DNA TGTGCCAGCTTCTCGGGAGGGCGGAACACCGGGGAGCTGTTTTTT.

This sequence joins TRBV6-5 and TRBJ1-2, with D possibly TRBD1 on 6 matching bases. The CDR3 has 14 residues. CDR1 is MNHEY, CDR2 SVGAGI, per germline. V was shortened by 5 bases and J by 6 bases, with 16 bases between the two germline ends. DNA for the CDR3: TGTGCCAGCAGTGAGATTGGTACAGGGAATGGCTACACCTTC. Encoded protein: CASSEIGTGNGYTF.

The rearrangement links TRBV11-3 to TRBJ1-3; 7 bases match TRBD1. This CDR3 is 16 amino acids long. V was pared by 4 bases and J by 1 base, with 7 bases of the junction left unmatched. Germline V gives CDR1 SGHNT, CDR2 YENEEA. CDR3 nucleotides: TGTGCCAGCAGCTCCGGGACAGCTTCTTCTGGAAACACCATATATTTT. Translation gives CASSSGTASSGNTIYF.

This clone appeared a few times. The chain carries TRBV2 and TRBJ2-7; TRBD1 agrees at 7 bases. Germline CDR1 SNHLY, CDR2 FYNNEI. Trimming cost V 6 bases and J 0 bases; bases outside gene matches: 8. The CDR3 is made up of 15 amino acids. The CDR3 reads CASRDGQVTSYEQYF. In nucleotides, the CDR3 is TGTGCCAGCAGGGATGGACAGGTCACCTCCTACGAGCAGTACTTC.

The V gene is TRBV6-4, the J gene TRBJ2-6, with a possible D match to TRBD2 (6 bases). This CDR3 contains 16 residues. Germline-derived CDR1 and CDR2 are MRHNA and SNTAGT. Between the trimmed V and J ends, which lost 6 bases and 0 bases, there was a span of 12 bases. In DNA form, the CDR3 reads TGTGCCAGCAGCCGGGACTTCAGCTCTGGGGCCAACGTCCTGACTTTC. Protein sequence: CASSRDFSSGANVLTF.

V gene TRBV30 combines with J gene TRBJ1-5; TRBD1 matches at 7 bases. V gave up 1 base and J gave up 2 bases; unmatched junction bases: 2. Per germline, CDR1 GTSNPN and CDR2 SVGIG (reference sequence). The CDR3 contains 14 residues. In DNA, the CDR3 is TGTGCCTGGAGTGCAACAGGGGGCAATCAGCCCCAGCATTTT. This gives the protein CAWSATGGNQPQHF. The complete variable domain, with remaining parts taken from reference TRBV30 and TRBJ1-5, reads SQTIHQWPATLVQPVGSPLSLECTVEGTSNPNLYWYRQAAGRGLQLLFYSVGIGQISSEVPQNLSASRPQDRQFILSSKKLLLSDSGFYLCAWSATGGNQPQHFGDGTRLSIL.

CDR3 DNA: TGTGCCAGCAGCTTCAGGGCTGGGGGGGCCCAAGAGACCCAGTACTTC. Protein: CASSFRAGGAQETQYF. The chain employs TRBV5-4 and TRBJ2-5, with D possibly matching TRBD2 (7 bases). Germline values: CDR1 SGHNT, CDR2 YYREEE (reference sequence). Deletions cut 2 bases from V and 1 base from J, with 15 bases between. This CDR3 is built from 16 residues.

The chain couples TRBV10-3 to TRBJ2-1, with 8 bases aligning to TRBD1. V trimming: 7 bases; J trimming: 8 bases; junction bases outside the gene matches: 7. The germline gives CDR1 ENHRY, CDR2 SYGVKD. There are 13 residues in the CDR3. CDR3 sequence (DNA): TGTGCCATCACCGGGACAGGTGGCGATGAGCAGTTCTTC. Encoded protein: CAITGTGGDEQFF.

A single count supports this clone. The rearrangement uses TRBV25-1 and TRBJ2-6, with a tentative D call TRBD2 (7 bases). Germline V gene sequence: CDR1 MGHDK, CDR2 SYGVNS. CDR3 length equals 16 residues. Trimming stripped 4 bases from V and 4 bases from J, with 14 bases between. The CDR3 sequence is CASSAGGRAGANVLTF. CDR3 nucleotide sequence: TGTGCCAGCAGTGCGGGGGGCCGGGCCGGGGCCAACGTCCTGACTTTC.

The CDR3: CASSDRGAIGYTF. Written as DNA, the CDR3 is TGTGCCAGTTCGGACAGGGGAGCGATCGGCTACACCTTC. V is TRBV19 and J is TRBJ1-2, with 9 nucleotides matching TRBD1. V shed 8 bases and J 8 bases; nucleotides not matched to a gene: 9. Germline CDR1 LNHDA, CDR2 SQIVND (reference sequence). This CDR3 has 13 amino acids.

The chain is built from TRBV6-5 and TRBJ1-2; 9 bases are a match to TRBD1. This CDR3 is built from 15 residues. V lost 6 bases to trimming and J lost 4 bases; unmatched junction nucleotides: 9. Per germline, CDR1 MNHEY and CDR2 SVGAGI. CDR3 in DNA: TGTGCCAGCAGATATCGAACGACAGGGGGCTATGGCTACACCTTC. Protein product: CASRYRTTGGYGYTF.

V usage is TRBV5-1 and J usage is TRBJ1-2, with a tentative D call TRBD1 (5 bases). The CDR3 has 14 residues. Trimming removed 1 base from V and 0 bases from J, with 7 bases in between. Germline-derived CDR1 and CDR2 are SGHRS and YFSETQ. The CDR3 spells CASSLTGANYGYTF. Here the CDR3 DNA reads TGCGCCAGCAGCTTGACAGGAGCTAACTATGGCTACACCTTC.

V usage is TRBV6-7 and J usage is TRBJ2-7, with 12 nucleotides matching TRBD2. TRBV6-7 has ORF status, its function being uncertain. Germline trimming cut 0 bases from V and 2 bases from J; bases unmatched to any gene: 2. The CDR3 covers 16 residues. As DNA, the CDR3 is TGTGCCAGCAGTTACTCCGGACTAGCGGGAACCTACGAGCAGTACTTC. Translated: CASSYSGLAGTYEQYF.

The V and J genes are TRBV5-1 and TRBJ1-1, with D possibly being TRBD1 (6 bases). Trimming left V 5 bases short and J 2 bases short, with 10 bases between. This CDR3 is built from 13 residues. CDR1 and CDR2 (germline): SGHRS, YFSETQ. In DNA form, the CDR3 reads TGCGCCAGCAGGGGGGCAGCTAACACTGAAGCTTTCTTT. Translated: CASRGAANTEAFF.

The rearrangement uses TRBV9 and TRBJ2-5; 9 bases agree with TRBD2. Trimming cost V 0 bases and J 2 bases; bases outside gene matches: 5. This CDR3 comprises 16 residues. Germline V gene data show CDR1 as SGDLS and CDR2 as YYNGEE. The chain's CDR3 is CASSVGAGGPQETQYF. The CDR3 DNA reads TGTGCCAGCAGCGTAGGAGCGGGGGGACCTCAAGAGACCCAGTACTTC.

The rearrangement links TRBV7-9 to TRBJ1-1, with D hard to call. Between the trimmed V and J ends, which lost 2 bases and 9 bases, there was a span of 16 bases. This CDR3 is 14 amino acids long. CDR1 is SEHNR and CDR2 is FQNEAQ in the germline V gene (reference sequence). The CDR3 sequence is CASSLPGLTVQAFF. DNA of the CDR3: TGTGCCAGCAGCTTACCAGGTCTCACTGTGCAAGCTTTCTTT.

This chain links TRBV7-2 with TRBJ1-2; D uncertain. Trimming pared 2 bases from V and 4 bases from J, leaving 5 bases between. Germline V gives CDR1 SGHTA, CDR2 FQGNSA. This CDR3 has 12 residues. CDR3: CASSLTGYGYTF. The CDR3 DNA is TGTGCCAGCAGCTTAACTGGCTATGGCTACACCTTC.

This chain links TRBV4-1 with TRBJ1-5, with D possibly TRBD1 on 6 matching bases. V was cut by 1 base and J by 4 bases, with 17 bases left in between. The CDR3 is 17 residues long. Germline V CDR1 and CDR2: MGHRA, YSYEKL. CDR3 in DNA: TGCGCCAGCAGCCAAGGGATGGGCAGGGGACCTAATCAGCCCCAGCATTTT. This encodes CASSQGMGRGPNQPQHF.

The V and J genes are TRBV7-8 and TRBJ2-2; D not certain. CDR1 and CDR2 from the germline V gene are SGHVS and FQNEAQ. This CDR3 region has 16 residues. Trimming removed 2 bases at V and 6 bases at J, with 16 bases between. CDR3 residues: CASSLKHNPTPGELFF. CDR3 nucleotides: TGTGCCAGCAGCTTAAAACATAACCCCACCCCCGGGGAGCTGTTTTTT.

The chain has TRBV14 and TRBJ1-2; a possible D gene is TRBD1 (6 bases). CDR3 length equals 14 residues. Trimming took off 5 bases at V and 3 bases at J, with 13 bases between the two ends. The V gene's germline CDR1 is SGHDN and CDR2 FVKESK. CDR3 loop: CASSSPHRDYGYTF. In DNA form, the CDR3 reads TGTGCCAGCAGCTCCCCACACAGGGACTATGGCTACACCTTC.

This clone was seen once. This sequence joins TRBV19 and TRBJ2-3; TRBD1 is a possible D gene (5 bases). The V end lost 6 bases, the J end lost 2 bases, and 18 bases lay between the germline ends. The germline CDR1 and CDR2 sequences are LNHDA and SQIVND (reference sequence). This CDR3 contains 16 residues. CDR3 coding DNA: TGTGCCAGTAGCCGAAGCAGGGCCCCCCCCACAGATACGCAGTATTTT. It specifies CASSRSRAPPTDTQYF.

V gene TRBV7-6 combines with J gene TRBJ2-5; the match to TRBD2 covers 14 bases. V gave up 1 base and J gave up 4 bases; unmatched junction bases: 5. The length of the CDR3 is 17 residues. Germline V gene sequence: CDR1 SGHVS, CDR2 FNYEAQ. The CDR3 DNA reads as TGTGCCAGCAGCTTAGGGGGGACTAGCGGGAGTGTAGAGACCCAGTACTTC. Amino acid sequence: CASSLGGTSGSVETQYF.

V is TRBV4-3 and J is TRBJ2-7, with 11 bases fitting TRBD2. The V and J ends lost 4 bases and 1 base, in that order; junction bases with no gene match: 3. The CDR3 runs to 15 residues. Germline CDR1 is LGHNA and CDR2 is YSLEER. The DNA for the CDR3 is TGCGCCAGCAGCCGTGGGACTAGCGGATCCTACGAGCAGTACTTC. Its protein is CASSRGTSGSYEQYF.

This sequence joins TRBV5-1 and TRBJ2-3; 7 bases map to TRBD2. CDR1 is SGHRS and CDR2 is YFSETQ in the germline V gene. Unmatched junction bases numbered 11, after V lost 4 bases and J lost 0 bases. The CDR3 sequence is 17 residues long. This CDR3 is CASSPPGGGISTDTQYF. Here the CDR3 DNA reads TGCGCCAGCAGCCCCCCGGGGGGAGGAATCAGCACAGATACGCAGTATTTT.

The chain combines TRBV6-4 with TRBJ2-5; 9 bases line up with TRBD2. The CDR3 totals 15 residues. The V segment lost 0 bases and the J segment 4 bases; nucleotides outside the gene matches: 3. Germline lookup yields CDR1 MRHNA and CDR2 SNTAGT. CDR3 sequence (DNA): TGTGCCAGCAGTGACTCTTGCGGGGGGGGAGAGACCCAGTACTTC. It translates to CASSDSCGGGETQYF.